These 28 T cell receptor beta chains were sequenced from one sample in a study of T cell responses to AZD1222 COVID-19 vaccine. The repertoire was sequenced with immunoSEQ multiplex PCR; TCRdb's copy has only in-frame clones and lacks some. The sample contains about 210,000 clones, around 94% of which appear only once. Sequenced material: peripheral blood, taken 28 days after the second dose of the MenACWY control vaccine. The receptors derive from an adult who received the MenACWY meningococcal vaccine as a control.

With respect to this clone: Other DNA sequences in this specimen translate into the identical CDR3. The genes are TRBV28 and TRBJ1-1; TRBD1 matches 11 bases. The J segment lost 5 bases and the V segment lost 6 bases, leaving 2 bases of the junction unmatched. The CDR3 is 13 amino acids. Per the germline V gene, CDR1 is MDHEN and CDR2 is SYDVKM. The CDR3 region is CASRGTGGTEAFF. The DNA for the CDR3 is TGTGCCAGCAGAGGGACAGGGGGGACTGAAGCTTTCTTT.

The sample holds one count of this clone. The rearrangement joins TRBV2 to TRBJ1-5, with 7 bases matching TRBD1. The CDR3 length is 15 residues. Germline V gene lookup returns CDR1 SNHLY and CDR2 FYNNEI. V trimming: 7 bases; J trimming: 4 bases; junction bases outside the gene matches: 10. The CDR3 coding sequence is TGTGCCAGCATGCTCGGGACAGCGAATAATCAGCCCCAGCATTTT. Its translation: CASMLGTANNQPQHF.

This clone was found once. CDR3 nucleotide sequence: TGTGCCAGCAGTACGGGGGGAACCTCCTACGAGCAGTACTTC. Protein: CASSTGGTSYEQYF. J is TRBJ2-7 and V is TRBV28, with 7 bases fitting TRBD2. The J segment lost 0 bases and the V segment lost 5 bases, leaving 4 bases of the junction unmatched. The CDR3 contains 14 residues. Per germline, CDR1 MDHEN and CDR2 SYDVKM.

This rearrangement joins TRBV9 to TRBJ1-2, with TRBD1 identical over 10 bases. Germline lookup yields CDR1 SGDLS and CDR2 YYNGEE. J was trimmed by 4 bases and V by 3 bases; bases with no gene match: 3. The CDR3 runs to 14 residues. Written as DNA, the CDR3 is TGTGCCAGCAGCGCTGGGACAGGGGTCTATGGCTACACCTTC. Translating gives CASSAGTGVYGYTF.

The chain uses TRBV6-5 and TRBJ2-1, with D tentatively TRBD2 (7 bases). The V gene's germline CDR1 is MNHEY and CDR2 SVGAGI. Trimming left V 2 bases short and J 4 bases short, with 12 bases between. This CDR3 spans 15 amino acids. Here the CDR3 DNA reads TGTGCCAGCAGTTACGGCGGGGGCCCTTACAATGAGCAGTTCTTC. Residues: CASSYGGGPYNEQFF.

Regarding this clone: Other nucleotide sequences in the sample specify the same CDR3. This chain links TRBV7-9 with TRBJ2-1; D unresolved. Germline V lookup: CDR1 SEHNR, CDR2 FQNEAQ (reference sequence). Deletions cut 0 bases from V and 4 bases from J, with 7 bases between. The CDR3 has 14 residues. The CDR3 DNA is TGTGCCAGCAGCTTAGCGCGCGGATACAATGAGCAGTTCTTC. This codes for CASSLARGYNEQFF.

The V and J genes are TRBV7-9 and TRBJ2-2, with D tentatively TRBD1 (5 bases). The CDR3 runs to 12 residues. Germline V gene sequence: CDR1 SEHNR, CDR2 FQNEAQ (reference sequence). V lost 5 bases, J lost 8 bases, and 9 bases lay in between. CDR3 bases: TGTGCCAGCAGCCAAAGGGGAGGGGAGCTGTTTTTT. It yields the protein CASSQRGGELFF.

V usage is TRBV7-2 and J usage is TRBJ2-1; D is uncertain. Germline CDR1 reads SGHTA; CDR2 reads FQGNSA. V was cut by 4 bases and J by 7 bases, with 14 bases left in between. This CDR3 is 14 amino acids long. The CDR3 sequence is CASSWVPSVNEQFF. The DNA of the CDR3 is TGTGCCAGCAGCTGGGTGCCAAGTGTTAATGAGCAGTTCTTC.

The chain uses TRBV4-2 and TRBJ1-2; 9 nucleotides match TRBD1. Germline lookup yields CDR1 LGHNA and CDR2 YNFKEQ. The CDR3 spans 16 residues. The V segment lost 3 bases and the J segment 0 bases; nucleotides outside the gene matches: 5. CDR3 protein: CASSHPGQGANYGYTF. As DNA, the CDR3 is TGTGCCAGCAGCCATCCGGGACAGGGCGCTAACTATGGCTACACCTTC.

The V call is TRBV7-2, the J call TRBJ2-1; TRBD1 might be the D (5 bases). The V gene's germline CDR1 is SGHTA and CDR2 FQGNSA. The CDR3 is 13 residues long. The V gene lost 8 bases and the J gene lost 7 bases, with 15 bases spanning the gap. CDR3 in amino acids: CASPKAPGNEQFF. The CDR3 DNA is TGTGCCAGCCCTAAGGCACCAGGGAATGAGCAGTTCTTC.

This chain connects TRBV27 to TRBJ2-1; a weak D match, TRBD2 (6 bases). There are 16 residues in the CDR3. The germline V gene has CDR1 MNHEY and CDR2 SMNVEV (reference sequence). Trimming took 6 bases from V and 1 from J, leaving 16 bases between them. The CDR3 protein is CASRPGPSDSYNEQFF. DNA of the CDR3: TGTGCCAGCAGGCCCGGCCCTAGCGATTCCTACAATGAGCAGTTCTTC.

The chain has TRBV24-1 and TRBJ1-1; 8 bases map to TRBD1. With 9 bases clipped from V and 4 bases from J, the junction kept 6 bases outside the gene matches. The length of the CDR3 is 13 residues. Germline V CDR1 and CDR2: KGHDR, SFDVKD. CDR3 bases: TGTGCCACCTCGACAGGGGCGACCACTGAAGCTTTCTTT. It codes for CATSTGATTEAFF.

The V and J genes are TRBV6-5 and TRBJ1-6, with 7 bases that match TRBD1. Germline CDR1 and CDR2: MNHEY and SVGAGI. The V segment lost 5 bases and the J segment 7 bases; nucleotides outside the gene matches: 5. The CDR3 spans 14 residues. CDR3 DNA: TGTGCCAGCAGTAACGACAGGGAAAATTCACCCCTCCACTTT. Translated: CASSNDRENSPLHF.

The DNA of the CDR3 is TGTGCCAGCAGCGTAGATTCAGTATGGGACGAGCAGTACTTC. Protein product: CASSVDSVWDEQYF. V and J are TRBV9 and TRBJ2-7; no reliable D call. Per germline, CDR1 SGDLS and CDR2 YYNGEE. This CDR3 has 14 residues. V was shortened by 0 bases and J by 5 bases, with 12 bases between the two germline ends.

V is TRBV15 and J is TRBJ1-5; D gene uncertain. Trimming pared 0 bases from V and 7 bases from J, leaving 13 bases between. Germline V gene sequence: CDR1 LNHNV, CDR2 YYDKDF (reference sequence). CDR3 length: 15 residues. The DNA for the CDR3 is TGTGCCACCAGCAGAGATTCTAGTAGTAGACAGCCCCAGCATTTT. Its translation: CATSRDSSSRQPQHF.

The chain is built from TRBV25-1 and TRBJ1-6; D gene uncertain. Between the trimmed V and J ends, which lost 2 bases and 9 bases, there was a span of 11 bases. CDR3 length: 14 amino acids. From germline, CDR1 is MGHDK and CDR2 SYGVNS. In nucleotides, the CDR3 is TGTGCCAGCAGTGAAAACGGGGTTATTTCACCCCTCCACTTT. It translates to CASSENGVISPLHF.

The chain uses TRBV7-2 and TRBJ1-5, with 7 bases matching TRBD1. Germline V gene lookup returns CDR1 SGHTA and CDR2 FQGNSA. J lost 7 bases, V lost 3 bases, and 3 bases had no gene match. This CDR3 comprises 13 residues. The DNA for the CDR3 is TGTGCCAGCAGCTTCCAGGGGGACCAGCCCCAGCATTTT. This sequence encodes CASSFQGDQPQHF.

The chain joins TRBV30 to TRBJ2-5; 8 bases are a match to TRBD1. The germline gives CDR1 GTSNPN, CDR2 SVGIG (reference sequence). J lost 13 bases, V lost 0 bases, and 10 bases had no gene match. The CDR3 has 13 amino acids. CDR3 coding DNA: TGTGCCTGGAGTGTAGGACAGGGAGGACTATGGTACTTC. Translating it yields CAWSVGQGGLWYF.

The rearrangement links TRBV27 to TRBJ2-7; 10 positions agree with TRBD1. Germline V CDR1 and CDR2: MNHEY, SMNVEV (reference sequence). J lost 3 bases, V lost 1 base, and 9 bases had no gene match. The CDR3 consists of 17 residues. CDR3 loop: CASSLYRTGGPIYEQYF. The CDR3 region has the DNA TGTGCCAGCAGTTTATACAGGACAGGGGGTCCCATCTACGAGCAGTACTTC.

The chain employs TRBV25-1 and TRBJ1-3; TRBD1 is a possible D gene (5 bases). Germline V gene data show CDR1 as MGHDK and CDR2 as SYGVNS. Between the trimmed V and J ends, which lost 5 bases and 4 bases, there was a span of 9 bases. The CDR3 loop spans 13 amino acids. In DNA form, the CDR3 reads TGTGCCAGCAGTCTAAGACAGGGAAACACCATATATTTT. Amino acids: CASSLRQGNTIYF.

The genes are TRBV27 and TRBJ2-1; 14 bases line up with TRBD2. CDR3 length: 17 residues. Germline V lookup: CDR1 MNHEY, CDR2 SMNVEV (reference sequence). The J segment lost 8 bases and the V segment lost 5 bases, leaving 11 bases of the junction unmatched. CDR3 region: CASSPPGTSGSRYEQFF. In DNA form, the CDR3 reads TGTGCCAGCAGTCCCCCCGGGACTAGCGGGAGTCGTTATGAGCAGTTCTTC.

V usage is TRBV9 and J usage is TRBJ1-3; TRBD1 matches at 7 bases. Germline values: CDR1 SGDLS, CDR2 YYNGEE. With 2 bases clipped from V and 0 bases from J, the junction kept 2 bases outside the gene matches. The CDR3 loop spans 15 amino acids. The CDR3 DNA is TGTGCCAGCAGCGTTTGGGACAGCTCTGGAAACACCATATATTTT. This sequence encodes CASSVWDSSGNTIYF.

The CDR3, as DNA: TGTGCCAGCAGCCTAGACAGGGATAATGAGCAGTTCTTC. Protein sequence: CASSLDRDNEQFF. The gene calls are TRBV9 and TRBJ2-1; the match to TRBD1 covers 7 bases. J was trimmed by 7 bases and V by 4 bases; bases with no gene match: 5. CDR3 length: 13 amino acids. The germline CDR1 and CDR2 sequences are SGDLS and YYNGEE.

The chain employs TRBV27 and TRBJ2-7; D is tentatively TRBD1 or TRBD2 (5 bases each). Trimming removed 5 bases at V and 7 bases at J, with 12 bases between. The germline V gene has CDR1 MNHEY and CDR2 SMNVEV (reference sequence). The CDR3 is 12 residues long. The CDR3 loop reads CASSTGTPEQYF. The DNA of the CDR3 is TGTGCCAGCAGTACCGGGACCCCGGAGCAGTACTTC.

Written as DNA, the CDR3 is TGCAGCGTTGAACAAGCGGGACAGCGGTTCAGAGCTTTCTTT. Its translation is CSVEQAGQRFRAFF. The V and J genes are TRBV29-1 and TRBJ1-1, with 7 positions matching TRBD1. J was trimmed by 10 bases and V by 2 bases; bases with no gene match: 13. The CDR3 has 14 amino acids. The V gene's germline CDR1 is SQVTM and CDR2 ANQGSEA.

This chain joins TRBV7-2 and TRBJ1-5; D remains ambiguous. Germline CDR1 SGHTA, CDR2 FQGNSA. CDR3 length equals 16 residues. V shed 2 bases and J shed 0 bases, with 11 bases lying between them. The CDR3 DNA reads TGTGCCAGCAGCTTACACGGCGGACCTAGCAATCAGCCCCAGCATTTT. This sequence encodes CASSLHGGPSNQPQHF.

The CDR3 region has the DNA TGTGCCAGCAGTAAGCTAGCGGGGGGGCCCAAAAACATTCAGTACTTC. As protein: CASSKLAGGPKNIQYF. This sequence joins TRBV6-6 and TRBJ2-4, with TRBD2 identical over 12 bases. Germline V gives CDR1 MNHNY, CDR2 SVGAGI (reference sequence). Trimming removed 5 bases from V and 2 bases from J; junction bases left unmatched: 4. This CDR3 contains 16 residues.

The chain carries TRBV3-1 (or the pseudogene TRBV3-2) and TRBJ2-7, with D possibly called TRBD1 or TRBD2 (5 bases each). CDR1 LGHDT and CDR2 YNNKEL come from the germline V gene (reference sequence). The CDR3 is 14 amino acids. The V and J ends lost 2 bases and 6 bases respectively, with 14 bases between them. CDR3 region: CASSQQAWGSEQYF. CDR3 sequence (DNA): TGTGCCAGCAGCCAACAAGCCTGGGGGAGCGAGCAGTACTTC.